This T cell receptor (beta chain) was identified in a study of identical twins. Broader study findings: Weaker excess twin sharing was observed in beta out-of-frame sequences.

TCRdb re-derived calls from the 5' RACE reads in MiXCR, one entry per CDR3 protein. There are 450,000 or so distinct CDR3 sequences in the sample; roughly an eighth occur only once, and around 0.98% lies in the top ten. This clonotype appeared a few times. As yet, its antigen is unknown. The V end was cut by 3 bases, the J end by 1 base, with 12 bases between. Germline V gives CDR1 MNHNS, CDR2 SASEGT. This CDR3 is built from 15 residues. These data were also filed under a second study, of yellow fever vaccine responses in identical twins. This second report adds: Twins' T cell vaccine responses reportedly looked partly convergent, partly personalized.

The chain couples TRBV6-1 to TRBJ1-1, with D tentatively TRBD1 (5 bases). The receptor was derived from a woman aged 18 to 35 in good health. What was sequenced was CD4+ T cells sorted from blood. CDR3 region: CASSEDTTRNTEAFF. The DNA for the CDR3 is TGTGCCAGCAGTGAGGACACCACCCGGAACACTGAAGCTTTCTTT.